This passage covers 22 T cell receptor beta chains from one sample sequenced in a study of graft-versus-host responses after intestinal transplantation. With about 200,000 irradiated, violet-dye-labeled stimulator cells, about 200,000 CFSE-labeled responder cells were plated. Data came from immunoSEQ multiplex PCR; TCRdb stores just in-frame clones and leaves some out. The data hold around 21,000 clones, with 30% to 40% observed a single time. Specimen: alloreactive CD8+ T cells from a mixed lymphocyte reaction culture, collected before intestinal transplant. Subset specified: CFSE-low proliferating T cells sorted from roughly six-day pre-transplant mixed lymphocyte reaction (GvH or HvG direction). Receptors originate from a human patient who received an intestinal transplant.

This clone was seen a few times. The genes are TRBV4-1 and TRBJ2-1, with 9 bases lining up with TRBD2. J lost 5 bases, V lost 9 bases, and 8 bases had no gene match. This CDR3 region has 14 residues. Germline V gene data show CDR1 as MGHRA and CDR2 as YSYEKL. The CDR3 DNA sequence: TGCGCCAGTACGAGCGGGAGGTGGGACAATGAGCAGTTCTTC. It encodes CASTSGRWDNEQFF.

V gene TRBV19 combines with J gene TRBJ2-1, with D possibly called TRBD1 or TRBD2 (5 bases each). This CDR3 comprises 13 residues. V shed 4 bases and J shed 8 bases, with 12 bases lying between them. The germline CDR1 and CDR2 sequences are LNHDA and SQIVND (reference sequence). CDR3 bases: TGTGCCAGTAGTAGGGAACTAGGGGATGAGCAGTTCTTC. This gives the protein CASSRELGDEQFF.

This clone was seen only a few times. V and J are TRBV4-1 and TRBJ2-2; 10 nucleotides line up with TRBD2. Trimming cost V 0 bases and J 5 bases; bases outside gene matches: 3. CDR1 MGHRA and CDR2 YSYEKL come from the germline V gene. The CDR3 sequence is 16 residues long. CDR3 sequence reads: CASSQDVAGGTGELFF. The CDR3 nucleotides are TGCGCCAGCAGCCAAGACGTAGCGGGAGGTACCGGGGAGCTGTTTTTT.

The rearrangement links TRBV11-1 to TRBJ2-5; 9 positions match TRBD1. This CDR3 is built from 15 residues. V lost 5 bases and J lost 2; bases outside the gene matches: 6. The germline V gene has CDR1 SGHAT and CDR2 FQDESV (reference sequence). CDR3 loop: CASSDGTGKQETQYF. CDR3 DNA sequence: TGTGCCAGCAGCGACGGGACAGGGAAGCAAGAGACCCAGTACTTC.

As DNA, the CDR3 is TGCGCCAGCAGCTTGAGCGGACCTCCCTCTGGAAACACCATATATTTT. Translated, it gives CASSLSGPPSGNTIYF. The J gene is TRBJ1-3, the V gene TRBV5-1, with D unclear. The germline CDR1 and CDR2 sequences are SGHRS and YFSETQ. V was clipped by 1 base and J by 0 bases, with 11 bases between them. The CDR3 is 16 amino acids.

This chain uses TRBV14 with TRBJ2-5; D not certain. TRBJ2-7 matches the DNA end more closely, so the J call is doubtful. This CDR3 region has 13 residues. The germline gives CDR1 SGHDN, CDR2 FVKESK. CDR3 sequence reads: CASSPVGSYEQYF. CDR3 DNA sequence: TGTGCCAGCAGCCCCGTGGGATCCTACGAGCAGTACTTC.

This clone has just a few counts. The CDR3 sequence: CASSSGLAGEDEQFF. The CDR3 DNA reads as TGCGCCAGCAGCTCGGGACTAGCGGGAGAAGACGAGCAGTTCTTC. The V and J genes are TRBV5-1 and TRBJ2-1; TRBD2 agrees at 14 bases. Per the germline V gene, CDR1 is SGHRS and CDR2 is YFSETQ. This CDR3 spans 15 amino acids. J was trimmed by 10 bases and V by 3 bases; bases with no gene match: 6.

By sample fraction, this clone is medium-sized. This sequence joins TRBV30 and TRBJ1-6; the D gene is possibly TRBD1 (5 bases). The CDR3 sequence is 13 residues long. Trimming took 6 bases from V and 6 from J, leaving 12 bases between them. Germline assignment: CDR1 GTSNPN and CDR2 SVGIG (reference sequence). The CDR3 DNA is TGTGCCTGTTCGGGGACTGGTAATTCACCCCTCCACTTT. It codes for CACSGTGNSPLHF.

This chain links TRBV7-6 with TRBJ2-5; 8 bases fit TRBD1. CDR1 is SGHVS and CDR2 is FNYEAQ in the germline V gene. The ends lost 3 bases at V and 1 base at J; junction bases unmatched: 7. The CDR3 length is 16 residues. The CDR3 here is CASSLGTGGFQETQYF. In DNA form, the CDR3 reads TGTGCCAGCAGCTTGGGTACAGGGGGATTCCAAGAGACCCAGTACTTC.

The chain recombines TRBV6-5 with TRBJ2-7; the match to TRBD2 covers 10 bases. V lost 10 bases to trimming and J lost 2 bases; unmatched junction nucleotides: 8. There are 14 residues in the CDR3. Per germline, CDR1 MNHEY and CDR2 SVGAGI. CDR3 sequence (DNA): TGTGCCACTCCCGGACTAGCGGACGCCTACGAGCAGTACTTC. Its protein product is CATPGLADAYEQYF.

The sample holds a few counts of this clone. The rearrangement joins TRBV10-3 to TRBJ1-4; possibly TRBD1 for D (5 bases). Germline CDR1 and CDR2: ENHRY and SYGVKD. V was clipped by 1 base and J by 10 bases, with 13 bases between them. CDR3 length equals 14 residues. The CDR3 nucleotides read TGTGCCATCAGTGAGTGGGGGACGGCAGGAAAACTGTTTTTT. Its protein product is CAISEWGTAGKLFF.

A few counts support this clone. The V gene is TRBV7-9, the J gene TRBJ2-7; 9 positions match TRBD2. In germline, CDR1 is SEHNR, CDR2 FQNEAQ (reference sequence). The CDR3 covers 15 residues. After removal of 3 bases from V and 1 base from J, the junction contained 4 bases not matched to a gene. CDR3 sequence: CASSLASGESYEQYF. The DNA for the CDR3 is TGTGCCAGCAGCTTGGCTAGCGGGGAGTCCTACGAGCAGTACTTC. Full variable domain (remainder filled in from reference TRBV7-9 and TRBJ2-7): DTGVSQNPRHKITKRGQNVTFRCDPISEHNRLYWYRQTLGQGPEFLTYFQNEAQLEKSRLLSDRFSAERPKGSFSTLEIQRTEQGDSAMYLCASSLASGESYEQYFGPGTRLTVT.

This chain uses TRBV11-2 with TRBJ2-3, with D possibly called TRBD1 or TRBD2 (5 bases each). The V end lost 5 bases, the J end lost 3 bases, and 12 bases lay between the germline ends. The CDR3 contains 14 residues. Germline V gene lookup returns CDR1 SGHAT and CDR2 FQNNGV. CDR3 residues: CASSAQGETDTQYF. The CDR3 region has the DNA TGTGCCAGCAGCGCTCAAGGGGAGACAGATACGCAGTATTTT.

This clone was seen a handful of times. The CDR3 DNA reads TGTGCCAGCAGCGTAAATCGCCTAGCGGGGGCCTACAATGAGCAGTTCTTC. It yields the protein CASSVNRLAGAYNEQFF. V and J are TRBV9 and TRBJ2-1; 10 nucleotides agree with TRBD2. From germline, CDR1 is SGDLS and CDR2 YYNGEE. The CDR3 sequence is 17 residues long. The ends lost 1 base at V and 2 bases at J; junction bases unmatched: 6.

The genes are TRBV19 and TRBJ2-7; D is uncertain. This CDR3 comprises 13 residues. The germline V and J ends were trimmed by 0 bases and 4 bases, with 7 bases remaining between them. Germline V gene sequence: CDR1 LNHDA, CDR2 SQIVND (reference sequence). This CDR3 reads CASSIDLWYEQYF. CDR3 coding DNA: TGTGCCAGTAGTATAGATTTGTGGTACGAGCAGTACTTC.

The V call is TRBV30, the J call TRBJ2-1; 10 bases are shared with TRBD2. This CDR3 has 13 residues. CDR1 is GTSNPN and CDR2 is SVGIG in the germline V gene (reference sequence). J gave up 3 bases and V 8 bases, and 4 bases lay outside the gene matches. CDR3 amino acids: CAGTSGNYNEQFF. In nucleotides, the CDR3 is TGTGCCGGTACTAGCGGGAACTACAATGAGCAGTTCTTC.

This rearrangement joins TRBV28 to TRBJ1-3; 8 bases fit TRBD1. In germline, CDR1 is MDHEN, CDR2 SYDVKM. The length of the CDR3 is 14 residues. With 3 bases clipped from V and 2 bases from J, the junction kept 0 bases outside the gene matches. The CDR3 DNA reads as TGTGCCAGCAGTTTGGACAGGGCTGGAAACACCATATATTTT. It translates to CASSLDRAGNTIYF.

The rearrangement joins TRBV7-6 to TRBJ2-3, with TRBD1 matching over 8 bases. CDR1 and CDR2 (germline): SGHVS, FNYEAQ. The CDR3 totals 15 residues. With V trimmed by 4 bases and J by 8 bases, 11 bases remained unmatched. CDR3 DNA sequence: TGTGCCAGCAGCTGGGGACAGGCGGGTTTCGGTACGCAGTATTTT. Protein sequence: CASSWGQAGFGTQYF.

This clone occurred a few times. CDR3 in DNA: TGTGCCAGCAGCACTGGGACTAGCGGGAATGAGCAGTTCTTC. Translation gives CASSTGTSGNEQFF. The chain uses TRBV7-3 and TRBJ2-1, with TRBD2 identical over 12 bases. The CDR3 length is 14 residues. With V trimmed by 5 bases and J by 7 bases, 3 bases remained unmatched. The germline CDR1 and CDR2 sequences are SGHTA and FQGTGA.

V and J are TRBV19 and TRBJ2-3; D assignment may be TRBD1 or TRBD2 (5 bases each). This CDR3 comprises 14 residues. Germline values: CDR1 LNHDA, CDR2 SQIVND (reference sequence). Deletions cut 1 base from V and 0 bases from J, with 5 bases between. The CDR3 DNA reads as TGTGCCAGTAGTATAGGGGACAGCACAGATACGCAGTATTTT. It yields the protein CASSIGDSTDTQYF.

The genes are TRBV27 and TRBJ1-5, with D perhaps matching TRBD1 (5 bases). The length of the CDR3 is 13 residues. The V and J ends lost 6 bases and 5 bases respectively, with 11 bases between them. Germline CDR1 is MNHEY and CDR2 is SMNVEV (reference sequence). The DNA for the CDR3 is TGTGCCAGCAGCCTTGGGGGGTATCAGCCCCAGCATTTT. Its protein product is CASSLGGYQPQHF.

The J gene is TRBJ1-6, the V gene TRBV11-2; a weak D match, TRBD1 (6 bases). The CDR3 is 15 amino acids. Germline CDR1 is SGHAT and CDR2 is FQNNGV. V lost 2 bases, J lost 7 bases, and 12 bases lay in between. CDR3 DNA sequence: TGTGCCAGCAGCTTATCGGGGGCAAGGAATTCACCCCTCCACTTT. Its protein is CASSLSGARNSPLHF.